This TCR beta chain appears in the sequencing data of a study of vaccination and CD4 T cells after COVID-19. Turning to the study itself: A median of around 70 days (range 14 to 241) separated dose two from the taking of post-vaccine samples.

Sequencing of the DNA from cultured CD4+ T cells was carried out with the Oncomine TCR Beta short-read assay. TCRdb reanalysed the PCR reads using MiXCR and keeps one entry per CDR3 protein. The sample holds 20,000 to 25,000 distinct CDR3 sequences; 45% to 65% are singletons and the top ten take about 6.5%. A word on this clonotype: Its antigen is still unknown.

Germline CDR1 and CDR2: SGHVS and FQNEAQ. The CDR3 spans 13 residues. Between the trimmed V and J ends, which lost 7 bases and 6 bases, there was a span of 10 bases. As for treatment: roughly nine-day PBMC culture with coronavirus spike peptide pools or control peptides (ViraFEST assay). Dates of positive PCR ran from March to December 2020, before US Alpha, Beta and Delta variants. Sequenced input: CD4+ T cells from blood, cultured in vitro. The origin of this receptor is a human donor who had recovered from COVID-19. V gene TRBV7-8 combines with J gene TRBJ1-6; no definite D call. CDR3 sequence reads: CASTPEANSPLHF. In DNA, the CDR3 is TGTGCCAGCACCCCGGAGGCTAATTCACCCCTCCACTTT.